The 8 T cell receptor beta chains in this list originate from one sample, sequenced in a study of blood T cell repertoires in COVID-19 (TCRdb year 2020). Library preparation was by the immunoSEQ multiplex PCR assay. As stored in TCRdb, this immuneACCESS dataset retains in-frame rearrangements with V and J assigned. A fraction of the clones does not appear; measured against another copy, unresolved V genes explain less than half of the discrepancy, and the remainder lacks a known reason. The sample table lists 150,000 to 200,000 clones, around 90% of them with a count of one. The ten largest clones take up approximately 2% of the sample. What was sequenced was peripheral blood. The receptors come from a man younger than 30 with acute or convalescent COVID-19.

The chain joins TRBV7-9 to TRBJ1-2; no clear D gene. The CDR3 contains 13 residues. Trimming cost V 3 bases and J 1 base, with 6 bases left between them. Per the germline V gene, CDR1 is SEHNR and CDR2 is FQNEAQ (reference sequence). CDR3: CASSFTSNYGYTF. The CDR3 coding sequence is TGTGCCAGCAGCTTTACAAGTAACTATGGCTACACCTTC.

The chain has TRBV6-2 or TRBV6-3 and TRBJ1-1, with a possible D match to TRBD1 (5 bases). The CDR3 spans 14 residues. Germline V CDR1 and CDR2: MNHEY, SVGEGT. The V gene lost 2 bases and the J gene lost 4 bases, with 11 bases spanning the gap. The CDR3 bases are TGTGCCAGCAGTTACGCCCCGGGGGTCACTGAAGCTTTCTTT. Translating it yields CASSYAPGVTEAFF.

The genes are TRBV7-9 and TRBJ2-1, with 13 bases matching TRBD2. CDR1 is SEHNR and CDR2 is FQNEAQ in the germline V gene (reference sequence). The CDR3 is made up of 19 amino acids. V lost 2 bases to trimming and J lost 2 bases; unmatched junction nucleotides: 9. CDR3 DNA sequence: TGTGCCAGCAGCTTAAGGGCACTAGCGGGGGGGCCTCCCTACAATGAGCAGTTCTTC. It specifies CASSLRALAGGPPYNEQFF.

The chain joins TRBV7-7 to TRBJ2-3; 13 nucleotides line up with TRBD2. This CDR3 is 19 amino acids long. Germline V gives CDR1 SSHAT, CDR2 FNYEAQ (reference sequence). The trim removed 5 bases at V and 0 bases at J, leaving 11 bases unmatched. The CDR3 protein is CASSGTGTSGKTSTDTQYF. The CDR3 DNA follows: TGTGCCAGCAGCGGAACCGGGACTAGCGGGAAGACTAGCACAGATACGCAGTATTTT.

The chain joins TRBV6-6 to TRBJ2-7; the match to TRBD2 covers 7 bases. The CDR3 is 18 residues long. Unmatched junction bases numbered 18, after V lost 5 bases and J lost 2 bases. CDR1 is MNHNY, CDR2 SVGAGI, per germline (reference sequence). Here the CDR3 reads CASSPKNYGMREPYEQYF. The CDR3 DNA is TGTGCCAGCAGTCCCAAAAATTACGGGATGCGGGAGCCCTACGAGCAGTACTTC.

This sequence joins TRBV5-4 and TRBJ2-7; 11 nucleotides match TRBD2. The CDR3 has 14 amino acids. Germline-derived CDR1 and CDR2 are SGHNT and YYREEE (reference sequence). V shed 4 bases and J 2 bases; nucleotides not matched to a gene: 2. CDR3: CASSLAGGPYEQYF. CDR3 coding DNA: TGTGCCAGCAGCCTAGCGGGGGGCCCCTACGAGCAGTACTTC. Filled out from reference TRBV5-4 and TRBJ2-7, the complete variable domain reads ETGVTQSPTHLIKTRGQQVTLRCSSQSGHNTVSWYQQALGQGPQFIFQYYREEENGRGNFPPRFSGLQFPNYSSELNVNALELDDSALYLCASSLAGGPYEQYFGPGTRLTVT.

The rearrangement links TRBV6-1 to TRBJ1-2; D is perhaps TRBD1 (6 bases). V lost 6 bases and J 3 bases, leaving 20 bases between the germline ends. CDR1 and CDR2 from the germline V gene are MNHNS and SASEGT. The CDR3 is made up of 16 amino acids. For the CDR3, the DNA is TGTGCCAGCAGAGAAATTCTAAGACAGGATGACTATGGCTACACCTTC. It specifies CASREILRQDDYGYTF.

The chain carries TRBV24-1 and TRBJ2-1; TRBD1 aligns across 8 bases. CDR3 length: 16 residues. Losses at the gene ends were 3 bases for V and 5 bases for J; bases not matched to a gene: 8. In germline, CDR1 is KGHDR, CDR2 SFDVKD. CDR3 sequence: CATSDPGQGRDNEQFF. In DNA form, the CDR3 reads TGTGCCACCAGTGATCCCGGACAGGGAAGAGACAATGAGCAGTTCTTC.